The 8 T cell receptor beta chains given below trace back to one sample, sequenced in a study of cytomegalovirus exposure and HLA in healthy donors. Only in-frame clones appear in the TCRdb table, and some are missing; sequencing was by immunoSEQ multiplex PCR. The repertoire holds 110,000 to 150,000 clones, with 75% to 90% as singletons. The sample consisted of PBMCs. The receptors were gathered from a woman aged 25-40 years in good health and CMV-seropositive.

For the CDR3, the DNA is TGTGCCAGCAGTTTCGCCGGGAACACTGAAGCTTTCTTT. Its protein product is CASSFAGNTEAFF. The rearrangement joins TRBV6-5 to TRBJ1-1; unclear D gene. The germline V and J ends were trimmed by 4 bases and 1 base, with 7 bases remaining between them. Germline CDR1 and CDR2: MNHEY and SVGAGI. This CDR3 region has 13 residues.

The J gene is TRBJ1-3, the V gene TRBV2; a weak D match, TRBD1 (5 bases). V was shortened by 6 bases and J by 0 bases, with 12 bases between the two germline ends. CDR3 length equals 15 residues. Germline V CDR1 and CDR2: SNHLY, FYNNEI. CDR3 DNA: TGTGCCAGCAGCACGACTGACAGCTCTGGAAACACCATATATTTT. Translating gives CASSTTDSSGNTIYF.

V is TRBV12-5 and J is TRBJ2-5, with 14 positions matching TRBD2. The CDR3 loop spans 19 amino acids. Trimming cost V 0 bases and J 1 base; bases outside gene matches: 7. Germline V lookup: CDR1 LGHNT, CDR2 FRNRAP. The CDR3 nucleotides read TGTGCTAGTGGTTTGGTACCCGACGGACTAGCGGGGGGCCAAGAGACCCAGTACTTC. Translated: CASGLVPDGLAGGQETQYF.

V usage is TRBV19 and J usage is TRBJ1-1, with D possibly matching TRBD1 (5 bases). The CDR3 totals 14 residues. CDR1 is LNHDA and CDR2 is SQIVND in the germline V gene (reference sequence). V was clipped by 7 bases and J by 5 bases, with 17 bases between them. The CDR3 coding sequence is TGTGCCAGTACCATGGGGAGGGGTTGGACTGAAGCTTTCTTT. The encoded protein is CASTMGRGWTEAFF.

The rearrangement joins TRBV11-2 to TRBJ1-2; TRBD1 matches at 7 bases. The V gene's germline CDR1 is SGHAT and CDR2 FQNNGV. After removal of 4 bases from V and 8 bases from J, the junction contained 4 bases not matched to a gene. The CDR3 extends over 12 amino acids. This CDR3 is CASSYTGDGYTF. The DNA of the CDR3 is TGTGCCAGCAGCTATACAGGGGACGGCTACACCTTC.

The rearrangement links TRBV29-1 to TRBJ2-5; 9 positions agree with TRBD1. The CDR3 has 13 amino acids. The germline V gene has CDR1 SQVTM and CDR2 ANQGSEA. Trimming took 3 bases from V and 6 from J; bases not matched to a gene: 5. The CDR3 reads CSVETGGAQTQYF. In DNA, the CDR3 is TGCAGCGTTGAGACAGGGGGAGCCCAGACCCAGTACTTC.

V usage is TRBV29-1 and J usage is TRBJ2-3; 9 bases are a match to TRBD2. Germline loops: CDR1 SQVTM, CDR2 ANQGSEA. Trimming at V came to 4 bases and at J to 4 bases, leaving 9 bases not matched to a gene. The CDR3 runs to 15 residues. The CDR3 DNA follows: TGCAGCGTTGGAGGGAATAGCGGGGGAGCAGATACGCAGTATTTT. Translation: CSVGGNSGGADTQYF.

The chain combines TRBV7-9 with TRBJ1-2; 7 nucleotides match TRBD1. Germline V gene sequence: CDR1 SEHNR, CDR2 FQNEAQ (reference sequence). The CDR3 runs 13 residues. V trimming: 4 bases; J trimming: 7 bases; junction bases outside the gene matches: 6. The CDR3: CASSYVGGLGYTF. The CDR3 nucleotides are TGTGCCAGCAGCTACGTAGGGGGCCTTGGCTACACCTTC.